This TCR beta chain was profiled in a study of CXCR3 chemokines and chemotherapy response in bladder cancer. Via MiXCR, TCRdb re-called the PCR reads, giving one row per CDR3 protein. The data hold 1,500 or so distinct CDR3 sequences, with about 20% observed a single time. At least ten counts were recorded for this clonotype. Germline CDR1 reads MNHEY; CDR2 reads SVGAGI. The CDR3 totals 14 residues. J gave up 2 bases and V 0 bases, and 1 base lay outside the gene matches. This sample was gathered from a patient whose treatment included neoadjuvant chemotherapy. The receptor comes from a human donor with bladder cancer that did not respond to neoadjuvant chemotherapy. J is TRBJ2-7 and V is TRBV6-5; 7 bases agree with TRBD1. The CDR3 loop reads CASSYSTGPYEQYF. The CDR3 region has the DNA TGTGCCAGCAGTTACTCGACAGGGCCCTACGAGCAGTACTTC.